This T cell receptor beta chain derives from a study of chemoradiotherapy in HPV16-positive cancers. Study as a whole: A couple of HPV16-positive patients' cells yielded candidate HPV-specific clones and common motifs. Findings and caveats of the study: Non-HPV-specific T cells did not expand in tumors during treatment, whereas candidate HPV-specific clones and E7-related motifs did.

About this clone itself: Its antigen remains unidentified.

This CDR3 spans 15 amino acids. Germline-derived CDR1 and CDR2 are SGHDT and YYEEEE. V lost 5 bases to trimming and J lost 0 bases; unmatched junction nucleotides: 6. Assay used: immunoSEQ multiplex PCR; TCRdb lists only in-frame clones, some missing. The repertoire holds 9,000 to 13,000 clones, roughly 90% seen once, with about 1.8% in the top ten. The source material was blood, sampled from a patient who underwent chemoradiotherapy. The sequence derives from a human donor with HPV-associated anogenital cancer. This chain joins TRBV5-6 and TRBJ1-1; 8 nucleotides match TRBD1. In DNA, the CDR3 is TGTGCCAGCAGTCTACCGGGACAGGTGAACACTGAAGCTTTCTTT. As protein: CASSLPGQVNTEAFF.